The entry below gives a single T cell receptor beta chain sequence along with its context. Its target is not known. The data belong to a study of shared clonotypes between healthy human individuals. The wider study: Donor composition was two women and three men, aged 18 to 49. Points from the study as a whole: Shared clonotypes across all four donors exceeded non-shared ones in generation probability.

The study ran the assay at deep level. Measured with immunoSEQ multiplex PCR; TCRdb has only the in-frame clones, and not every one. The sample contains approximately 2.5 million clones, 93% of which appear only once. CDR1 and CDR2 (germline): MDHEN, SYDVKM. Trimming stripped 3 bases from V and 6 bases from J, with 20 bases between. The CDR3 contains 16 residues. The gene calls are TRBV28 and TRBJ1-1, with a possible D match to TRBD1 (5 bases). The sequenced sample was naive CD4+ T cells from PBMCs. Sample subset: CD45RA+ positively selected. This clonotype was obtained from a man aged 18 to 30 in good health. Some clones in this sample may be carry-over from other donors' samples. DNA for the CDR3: TGTGCCAGCAGTTTCCCAGGGAGGGGTTTTGGCCCTGAAGCTTTCTTT. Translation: CASSFPGRGFGPEAFF.